Many counts were recorded for the clone carrying this T cell receptor beta chain. Antigen: not known. This specimen comes from a study of identical twins. The CDR3 covers 15 residues. Germline V gives CDR1 SGHRS, CDR2 YFSETQ. V trimming: 0 bases; J trimming: 5 bases; junction bases outside the gene matches: 4. Template switching supplied a universal primer site; unique molecular identifiers were carried on the cDNA. One entry per CDR3 protein results from TCRdb running MiXCR on the 5' RACE reads. This table holds 700,000 or so distinct CDR3 sequences, 8.6% found once. Study-wide results and limits: Zero-insertion analyses were open to partial confounding by invariant MAIT and iNKT cells.

A further study also used this sample, focusing on yellow fever vaccine responses in identical twins. That source notes: Twins reportedly mounted vaccine T cell responses that seemed partly convergent, partly personalized.

The sequencing sample was made of PBMCs. The sequence came from a young woman in good health. The V call is TRBV5-1, the J call TRBJ2-1; 8 nucleotides line up with TRBD1. The CDR3 loop reads CASSLDRGRNNEQFF. For the CDR3, the DNA is TGCGCCAGCAGCTTGGACAGGGGGAGGAACAATGAGCAGTTCTTC.